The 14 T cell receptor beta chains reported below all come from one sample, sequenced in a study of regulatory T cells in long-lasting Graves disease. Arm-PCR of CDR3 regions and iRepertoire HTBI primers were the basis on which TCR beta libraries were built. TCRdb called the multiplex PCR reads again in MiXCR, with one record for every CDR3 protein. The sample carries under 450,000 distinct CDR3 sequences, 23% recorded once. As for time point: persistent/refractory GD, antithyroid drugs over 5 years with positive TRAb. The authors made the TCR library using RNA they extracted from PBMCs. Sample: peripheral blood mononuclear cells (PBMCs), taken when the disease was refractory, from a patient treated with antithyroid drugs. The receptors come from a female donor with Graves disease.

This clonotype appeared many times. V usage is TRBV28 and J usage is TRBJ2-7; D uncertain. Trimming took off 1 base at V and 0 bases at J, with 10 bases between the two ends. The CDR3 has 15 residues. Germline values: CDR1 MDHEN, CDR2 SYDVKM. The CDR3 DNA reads TGTGCCAGCAGTTTATCCGGACCTCGCTCCTACGAGCAGTACTTC. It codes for CASSLSGPRSYEQYF.

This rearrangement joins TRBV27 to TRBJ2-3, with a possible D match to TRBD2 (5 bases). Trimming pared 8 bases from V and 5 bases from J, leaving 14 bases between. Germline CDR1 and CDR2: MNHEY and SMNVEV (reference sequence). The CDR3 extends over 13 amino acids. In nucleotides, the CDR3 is TGTGCCAGCTCAACGTTAGCGATAGATACGCAGTATTTT. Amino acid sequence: CASSTLAIDTQYF.

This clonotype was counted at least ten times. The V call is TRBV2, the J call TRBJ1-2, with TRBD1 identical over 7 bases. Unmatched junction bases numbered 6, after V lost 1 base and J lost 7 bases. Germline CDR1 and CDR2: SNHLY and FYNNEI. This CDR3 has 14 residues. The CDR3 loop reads CASSEVGDSGGYTF. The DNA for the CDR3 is TGTGCCAGCAGTGAAGTAGGGGACAGCGGTGGCTACACCTTC.

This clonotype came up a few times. CDR3: CASSTGRLRDEQYF. The CDR3, as DNA: TGTGCCAGTAGTACCGGACGCCTTCGGGACGAGCAGTACTTC. V usage is TRBV19 and J usage is TRBJ2-7; D is uncertain. The CDR3 has 14 residues. Germline loops: CDR1 LNHDA, CDR2 SQIVND (reference sequence). V shed 4 bases and J shed 5 bases, with 15 bases lying between them.

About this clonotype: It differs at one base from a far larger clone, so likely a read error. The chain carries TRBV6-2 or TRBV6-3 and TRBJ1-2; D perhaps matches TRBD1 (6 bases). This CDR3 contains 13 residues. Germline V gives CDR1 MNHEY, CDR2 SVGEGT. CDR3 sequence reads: CVSVSGANYGYTF. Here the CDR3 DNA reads TGTGTCAGCGTGTCAGGGGCGAACTATGGCTACACCTTC.

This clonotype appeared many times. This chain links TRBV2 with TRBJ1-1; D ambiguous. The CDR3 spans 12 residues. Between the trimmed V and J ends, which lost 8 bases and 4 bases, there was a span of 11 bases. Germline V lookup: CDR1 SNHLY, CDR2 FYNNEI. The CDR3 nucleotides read TGTGCCAGCCTCGAGGGTGGCACTGAAGCTTTCTTT. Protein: CASLEGGTEAFF.

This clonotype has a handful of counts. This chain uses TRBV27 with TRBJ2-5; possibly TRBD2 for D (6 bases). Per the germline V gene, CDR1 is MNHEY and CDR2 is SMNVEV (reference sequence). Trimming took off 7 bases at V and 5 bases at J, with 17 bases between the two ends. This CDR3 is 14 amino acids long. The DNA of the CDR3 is TGTGCCAGCAAACAGGCGGGACGTGGGGAGACCCAGTACTTC. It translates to CASKQAGRGETQYF.

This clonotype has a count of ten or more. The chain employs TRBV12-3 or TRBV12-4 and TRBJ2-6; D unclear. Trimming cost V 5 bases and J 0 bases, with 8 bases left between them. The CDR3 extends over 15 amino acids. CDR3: CASSAQSSGANVLTF. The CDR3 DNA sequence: TGTGCCAGCAGTGCACAGAGCTCTGGGGCCAACGTCCTGACTTTC.

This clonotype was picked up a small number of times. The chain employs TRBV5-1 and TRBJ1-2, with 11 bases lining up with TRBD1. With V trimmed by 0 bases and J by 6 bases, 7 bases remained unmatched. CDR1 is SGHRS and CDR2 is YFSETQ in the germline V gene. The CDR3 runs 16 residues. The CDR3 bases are TGCGCCAGCAGCTTGGCCCCGGGACAGGGGGTCGATGGCTACACCTTC. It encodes CASSLAPGQGVDGYTF.

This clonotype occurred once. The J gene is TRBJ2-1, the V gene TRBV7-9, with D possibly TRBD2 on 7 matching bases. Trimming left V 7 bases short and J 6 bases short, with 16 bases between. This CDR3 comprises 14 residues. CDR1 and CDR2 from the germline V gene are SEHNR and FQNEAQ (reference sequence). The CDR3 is CASTLGGGGNEQFF. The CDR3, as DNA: TGTGCCAGCACCCTCGGGGGCGGGGGCAATGAGCAGTTCTTC.

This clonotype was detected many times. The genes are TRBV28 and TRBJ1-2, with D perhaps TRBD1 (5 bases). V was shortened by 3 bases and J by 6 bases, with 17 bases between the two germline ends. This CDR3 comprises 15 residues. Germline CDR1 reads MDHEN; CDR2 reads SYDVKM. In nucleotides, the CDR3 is TGTGCCAGCAGTTTGAGGGGTGCCCCCTGGCATGGCTACACCTTC. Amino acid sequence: CASSLRGAPWHGYTF.

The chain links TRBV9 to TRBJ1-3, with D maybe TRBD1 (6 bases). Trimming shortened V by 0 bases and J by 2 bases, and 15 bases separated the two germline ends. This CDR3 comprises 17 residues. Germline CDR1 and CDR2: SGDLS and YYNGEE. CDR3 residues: CASSVGEPGATGNTIYF. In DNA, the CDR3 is TGTGCCAGCAGCGTAGGGGAACCAGGGGCGACTGGAAACACCATATATTTT.

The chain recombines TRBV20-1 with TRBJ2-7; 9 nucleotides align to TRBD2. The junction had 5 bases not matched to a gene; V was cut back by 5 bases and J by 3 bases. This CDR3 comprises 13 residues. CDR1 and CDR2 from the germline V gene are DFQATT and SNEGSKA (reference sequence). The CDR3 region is CSAEAGGVYEQYF. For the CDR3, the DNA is TGCAGTGCTGAGGCGGGAGGGGTCTACGAGCAGTACTTC.

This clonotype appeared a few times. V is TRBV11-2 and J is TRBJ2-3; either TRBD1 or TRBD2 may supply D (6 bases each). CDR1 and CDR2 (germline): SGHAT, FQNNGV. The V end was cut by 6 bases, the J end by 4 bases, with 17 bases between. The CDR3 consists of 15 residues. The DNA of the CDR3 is TGTGCCAGCAGGTTACAGGGCGGGACCCCAGATACGCAGTATTTT. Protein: CASRLQGGTPDTQYF.